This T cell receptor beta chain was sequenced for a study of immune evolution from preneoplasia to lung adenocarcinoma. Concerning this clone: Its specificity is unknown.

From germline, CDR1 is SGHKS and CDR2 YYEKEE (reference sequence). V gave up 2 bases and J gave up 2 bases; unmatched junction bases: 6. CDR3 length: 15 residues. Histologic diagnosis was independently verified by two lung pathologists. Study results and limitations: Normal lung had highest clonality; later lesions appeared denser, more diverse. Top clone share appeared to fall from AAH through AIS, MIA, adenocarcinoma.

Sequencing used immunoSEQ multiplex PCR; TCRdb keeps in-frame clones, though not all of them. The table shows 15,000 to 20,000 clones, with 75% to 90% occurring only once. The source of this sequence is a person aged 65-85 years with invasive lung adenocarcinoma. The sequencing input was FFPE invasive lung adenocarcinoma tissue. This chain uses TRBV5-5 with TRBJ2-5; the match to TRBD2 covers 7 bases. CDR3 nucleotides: TGTGCCAGCAGCTTTGGAGCGGGGCGACAAGAGACCCAGTACTTC. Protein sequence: CASSFGAGRQETQYF.